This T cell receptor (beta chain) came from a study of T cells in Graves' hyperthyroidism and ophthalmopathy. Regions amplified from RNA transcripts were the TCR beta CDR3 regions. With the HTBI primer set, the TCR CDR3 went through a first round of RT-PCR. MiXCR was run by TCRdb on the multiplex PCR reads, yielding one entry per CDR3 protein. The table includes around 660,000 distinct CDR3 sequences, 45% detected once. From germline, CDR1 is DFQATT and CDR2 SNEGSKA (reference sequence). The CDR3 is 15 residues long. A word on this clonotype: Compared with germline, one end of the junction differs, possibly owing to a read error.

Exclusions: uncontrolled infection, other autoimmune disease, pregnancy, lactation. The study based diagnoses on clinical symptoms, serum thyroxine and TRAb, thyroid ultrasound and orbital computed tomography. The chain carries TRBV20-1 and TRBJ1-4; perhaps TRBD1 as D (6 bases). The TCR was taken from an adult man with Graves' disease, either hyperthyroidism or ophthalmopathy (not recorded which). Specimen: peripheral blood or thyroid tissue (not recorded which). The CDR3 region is CSAPYTGTTNEELFF. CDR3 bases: TGCAGTGCTCCTTATACCGGGACAACTAATGAAGAACTGTTTTTT.